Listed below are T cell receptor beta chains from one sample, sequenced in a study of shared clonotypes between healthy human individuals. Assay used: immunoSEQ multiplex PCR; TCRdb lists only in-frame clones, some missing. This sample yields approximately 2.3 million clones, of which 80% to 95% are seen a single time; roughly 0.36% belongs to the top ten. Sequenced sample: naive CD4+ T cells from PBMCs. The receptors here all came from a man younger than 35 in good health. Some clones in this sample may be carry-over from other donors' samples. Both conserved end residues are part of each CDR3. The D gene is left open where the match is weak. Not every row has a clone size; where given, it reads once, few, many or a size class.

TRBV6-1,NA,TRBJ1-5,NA,CASSAGTHSNQPQHF,TGTGCCAGCAGTGCAGGGACTCATTCGAATCAGCCCCAGCATTTT
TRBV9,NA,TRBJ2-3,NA,CASSVAGSPTDTQYF,TGTGCCAGCAGCGTAGCTGGTTCCCCCACAGATACGCAGTATTTT
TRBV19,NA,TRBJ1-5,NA,CASSIVGHRYSNQPQHF,TGTGCCAGTAGTATAGTGGGACACCGATATAGCAATCAGCCCCAGCATTTT
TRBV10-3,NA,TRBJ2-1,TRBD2,CAIRGVWREGRTDNEQFF,TGTGCCATCAGGGGTGTGTGGCGGGAGGGCCGCACGGACAATGAGCAGTTCTTC
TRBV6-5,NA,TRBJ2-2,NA,CASSQGFTGELFF,TGTGCCAGCAGCCAGGGATTCACCGGGGAGCTGTTTTTT
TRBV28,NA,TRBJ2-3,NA,CASSLLLSTDTQYF,TGTGCCAGCAGTTTATTGCTAAGCACAGATACGCAGTATTTT
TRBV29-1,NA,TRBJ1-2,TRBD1,CSRTGTGGLADTLYGYTF,TGCAGCAGAACCGGGACAGGGGGTTTAGCGGACACCCTCTATGGCTACACCTTC
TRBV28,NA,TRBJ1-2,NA,CASSLDRPQANYGYTF,TGTGCCAGCAGTTTGGACCGACCCCAAGCTAACTATGGCTACACCTTC
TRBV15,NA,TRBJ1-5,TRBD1,CATSREIGGLNQPQHF,TGTGCCACCAGCAGAGAGATAGGGGGCTTAAATCAGCCCCAGCATTTT
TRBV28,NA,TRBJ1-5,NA,CASSSPLWGREPQHF,TGTGCCAGCAGTTCCCCCCTCTGGGGTAGGGAGCCCCAGCATTTT
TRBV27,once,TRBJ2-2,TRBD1,CASSLVGTGTFAIGELFF,TGTGCCAGCAGTTTGGTGGGGACAGGGACTTTTGCTATCGGGGAGCTGTTTTTT
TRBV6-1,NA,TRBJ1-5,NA,CASIRGYSNQPQHF,TGTGCCAGCATTCGAGGATATAGCAATCAGCCCCAGCATTTT
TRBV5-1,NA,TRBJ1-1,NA,CASSVEVQTGNTEAFF,TGCGCCAGCAGCGTAGAGGTCCAGACAGGGAACACTGAAGCTTTCTTT
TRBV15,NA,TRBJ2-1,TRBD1,CATSRTGVYNEQFF,TGTGCCACCAGCAGGACAGGGGTTTACAATGAGCAGTTCTTC
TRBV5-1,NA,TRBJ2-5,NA,CASSLGQTQETQYF,TGCGCCAGCAGCTTGGGACAAACCCAAGAGACCCAGTACTTC
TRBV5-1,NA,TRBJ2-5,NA,CASSLLGIGTQYF,TGCGCCAGCAGCTTGTTAGGTATAGGGACCCAGTACTTC
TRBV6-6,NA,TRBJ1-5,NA,CASRRIQGPRYQPQHF,TGTGCCAGCAGGAGGATACAGGGTCCGAGGTATCAGCCCCAGCATTTT
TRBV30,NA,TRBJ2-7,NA,CAWTRVHEQYF,TGTGCCTGGACCAGGGTCCACGAGCAGTACTTC
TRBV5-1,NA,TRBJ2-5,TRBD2,CASSYGLAGERETQYF,TGCGCCAGCAGTTATGGACTAGCGGGAGAGAGAGAGACCCAGTACTTC
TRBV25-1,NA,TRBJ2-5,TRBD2,CASSEREAIETQYF,TGTGCCAGCAGTGAGCGGGAGGCCATAGAGACCCAGTACTTC
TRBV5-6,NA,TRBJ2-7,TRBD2,CASSLEAGGPYEQYF,TGTGCCAGCAGCTTGGAAGCGGGAGGGCCCTACGAGCAGTACTTC
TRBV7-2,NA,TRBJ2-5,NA,CASSPLMGETQYF,TGTGCCAGCAGCCCCCTTATGGGGGAGACCCAGTACTTC
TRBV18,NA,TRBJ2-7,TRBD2,CASSPPRAGGYEQYF,TGTGCCAGCTCACCACCCCGGGCGGGGGGCTACGAGCAGTACTTC
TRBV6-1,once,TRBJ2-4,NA,CASSVGVAKNIQYF,TGTGCCAGCAGTGTCGGGGTAGCCAAAAACATTCAGTACTTC
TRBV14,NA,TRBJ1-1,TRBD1,CASSQTGSTNTEAFF,TGTGCCAGCAGCCAGACAGGGTCAACGAACACTGAAGCTTTCTTT
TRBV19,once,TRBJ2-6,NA,CASSSSRRDTDSGANVLTF,TGTGCCAGTAGTAGCAGCCGAAGGGACACAGACTCTGGGGCCAACGTCCTGACTTTC
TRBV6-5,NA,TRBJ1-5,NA,CASSYGRNQPQHF,TGTGCCAGCAGTTACGGTCGCAATCAGCCCCAGCATTTT
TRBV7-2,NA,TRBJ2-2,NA,CASSLRDTGELFF,TGTGCCAGCAGCTTACGGGACACCGGGGAGCTGTTTTTT
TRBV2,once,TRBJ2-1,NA,CASSIENKQFF,TGTGCCAGCAGTATCGAGAACAAGCAGTTCTTC
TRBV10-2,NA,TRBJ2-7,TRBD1,CASSAGTEIKQYF,TGCGCCAGCAGCGCCGGGACAGAAATTAAGCAGTACTTC
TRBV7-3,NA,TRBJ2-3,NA,CASSPLRGYADTQYF,TGTGCCAGCAGCCCCCTCCGTGGATACGCAGATACGCAGTATTTT
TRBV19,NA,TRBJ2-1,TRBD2,CASCTGGPSYNEQFF,TGTGCCAGTTGTACGGGAGGGCCGAGTTACAATGAGCAGTTCTTC
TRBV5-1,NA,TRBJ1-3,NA,CASSEGPSGNTIYF,TGCGCCAGCAGCGAAGGACCATCTGGAAACACCATATATTTT
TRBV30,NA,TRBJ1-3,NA,CAWSAGIDRAGNTIYF,TGTGCCTGGAGTGCGGGGATAGATAGGGCTGGAAACACCATATATTTT
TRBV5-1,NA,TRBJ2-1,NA,CASKFQSPYNEQFF,TGCGCCAGCAAATTCCAGTCCCCCTACAATGAGCAGTTCTTC
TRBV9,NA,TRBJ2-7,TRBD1,CASSPRGGVRDEQYF,TGTGCCAGCAGCCCCCGAGGGGGCGTCAGGGACGAGCAGTACTTC
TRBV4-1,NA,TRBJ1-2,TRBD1,CASSQEQGAMGYTF,TGCGCCAGCAGCCAGGAACAGGGGGCGATGGGGTACACCTTC
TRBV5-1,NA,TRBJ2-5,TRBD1,CASSPGQRQETQYF,TGCGCCAGCAGCCCGGGACAGAGACAAGAGACCCAGTACTTC
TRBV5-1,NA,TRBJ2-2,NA,CASSLGGSGELFF,TGCGCCAGCAGCTTGGGGGGCTCCGGGGAGCTGTTTTTT
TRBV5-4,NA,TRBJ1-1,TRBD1,CASSLVAGGNTEAFF,TGTGCCAGCAGCTTGGTCGCAGGGGGGAACACTGAAGCTTTCTTT
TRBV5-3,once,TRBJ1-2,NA,CARSLGEPGLGYTF,TGTGCCAGAAGCCTAGGGGAGCCAGGGCTTGGCTACACCTTC
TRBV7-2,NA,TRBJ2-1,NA,CASSLAGAPVFF,TGTGCCAGCAGCTTGGCTGGGGCCCCCGTGTTCTTC
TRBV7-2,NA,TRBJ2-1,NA,CASSFQLVSYNEQFF,TGTGCCAGCAGCTTCCAACTAGTCTCCTACAATGAGCAGTTCTTC
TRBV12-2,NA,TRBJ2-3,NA,CASRSRTSRRERGTDTQYF,TGTGCAAGTCGCTCAAGGACTAGCAGAAGGGAAAGGGGCACAGATACGCAGTATTTT
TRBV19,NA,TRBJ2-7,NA,CASSPGTHQSYEQYF,TGTGCCAGTAGTCCTGGGACTCATCAATCCTACGAGCAGTACTTC
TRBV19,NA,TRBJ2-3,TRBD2,CASSLAGGRADTQYF,TGTGCCAGTTCTTTAGCGGGAGGGAGGGCAGATACGCAGTATTTT
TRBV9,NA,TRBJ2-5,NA,CASSPLGNQETQYF,TGTGCCAGCAGCCCGCTAGGGAACCAAGAGACCCAGTACTTC
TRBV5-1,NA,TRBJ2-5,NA,CASSLRPLQETQYF,TGCGCCAGCAGCTTGAGGCCCCTCCAAGAGACCCAGTACTTC
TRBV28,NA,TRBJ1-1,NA,CASSSPSLGQSEAFF,TGTGCCAGCAGCTCCCCCTCTTTAGGACAATCTGAAGCTTTCTTT
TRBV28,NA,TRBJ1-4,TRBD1,CASSQGTGGVRANEKLFF,TGTGCCAGCAGCCAGGGGACAGGGGGTGTTAGGGCTAATGAAAAACTGTTTTTT
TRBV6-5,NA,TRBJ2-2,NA,CASSYSGRAGKLFF,TGTGCCAGCAGTTACTCGGGACGGGCCGGGAAGCTGTTTTTT
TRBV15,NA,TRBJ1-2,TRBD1,CATSKDRVIYGYTF,TGTGCCACCAGCAAGGACAGGGTAATCTATGGCTACACCTTC
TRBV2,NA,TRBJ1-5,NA,CASSEASTGQPQHF,TGTGCCAGCAGTGAAGCGAGTACAGGTCAGCCCCAGCATTTT
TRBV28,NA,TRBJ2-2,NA,CASRTNSFPGELFF,TGTGCCAGCAGAACAAACAGTTTTCCCGGGGAGCTGTTTTTT
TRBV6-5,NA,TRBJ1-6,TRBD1,CASSYSGTGRNSPLHF,TGTGCCAGCAGTTACTCCGGGACAGGGCGAAATTCACCCCTCCACTTT